This T cell receptor beta chain was obtained from a study of technical replicates of blood from several donors (dated by TCRdb to about 2017). Its CDR3 holds 16 amino acids, cysteine through phenylalanine. This entry keeps only the CDR3 DNA: 48 bases, framed from base 1. CDR1 and CDR2 are read off the germline V gene as SGHTA and FQGNSA. Trimmed from V: 2 bases; trimmed from J: 4 bases; junction bases lacking a gene match: 7. The library was produced with the immunoSEQ multiplex PCR assay. What TCRdb holds here is the immuneACCESS table cut down to in-frame rearrangements. Part of the clones is not present; checked against another copy, under half of the missing clones reflect an unresolved V gene, and the others are unexplained. In this sample the table shows approximately 49,000 clones, 90% to 95% of which occur a single time. The ten largest clones take up less than 5% of the sample. Concerning this clone itself: This receptor's antigen is unknown. No clone much larger than this one lies a single base away; base qualities are absent.

The receptor was derived from a human donor in good health. Some clones in this sample may be carry-over from other donors' samples. The chain links TRBV7-2 with TRBJ2-1; 8 bases in the middle match TRBD2. The sequenced material came from PBMCs. The CDR3 reads as follows: CASSLYRSGGYNEQFF. The sequenced DNA: TGTGCCAGCAGCTTATACCGGAGCGGGGGATACAATGAGCAGTTCTTC.